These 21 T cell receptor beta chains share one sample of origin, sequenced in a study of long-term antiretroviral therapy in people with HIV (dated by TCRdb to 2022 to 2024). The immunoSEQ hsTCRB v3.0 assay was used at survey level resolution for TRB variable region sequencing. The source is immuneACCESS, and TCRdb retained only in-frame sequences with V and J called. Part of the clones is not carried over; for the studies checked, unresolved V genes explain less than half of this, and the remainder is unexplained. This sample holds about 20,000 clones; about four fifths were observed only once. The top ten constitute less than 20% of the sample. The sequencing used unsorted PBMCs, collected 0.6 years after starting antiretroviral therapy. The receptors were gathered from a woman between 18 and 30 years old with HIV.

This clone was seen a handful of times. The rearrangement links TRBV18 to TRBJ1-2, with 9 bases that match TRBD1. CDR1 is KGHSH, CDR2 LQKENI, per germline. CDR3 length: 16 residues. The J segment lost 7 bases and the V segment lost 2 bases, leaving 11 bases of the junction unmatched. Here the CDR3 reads CASSPKGQGVFSGYTF. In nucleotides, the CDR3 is TGTGCCAGCTCACCAAAGGGACAGGGTGTCTTTTCTGGCTACACCTTC.

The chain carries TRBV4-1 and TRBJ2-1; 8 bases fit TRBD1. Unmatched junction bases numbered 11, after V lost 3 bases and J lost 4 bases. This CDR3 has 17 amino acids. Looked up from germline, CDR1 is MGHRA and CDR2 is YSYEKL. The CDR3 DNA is TGCGCCAGCAGCCACCCCGAGGGGACAGGAATATACAATGAGCAGTTCTTC. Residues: CASSHPEGTGIYNEQFF.

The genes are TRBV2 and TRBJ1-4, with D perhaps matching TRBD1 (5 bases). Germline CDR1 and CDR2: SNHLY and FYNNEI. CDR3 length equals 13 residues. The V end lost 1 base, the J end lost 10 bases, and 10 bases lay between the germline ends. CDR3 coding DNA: TGTGCCAGCAGTGAAGGCACCGGGGGAAAACTGTTTTTT. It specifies CASSEGTGGKLFF.

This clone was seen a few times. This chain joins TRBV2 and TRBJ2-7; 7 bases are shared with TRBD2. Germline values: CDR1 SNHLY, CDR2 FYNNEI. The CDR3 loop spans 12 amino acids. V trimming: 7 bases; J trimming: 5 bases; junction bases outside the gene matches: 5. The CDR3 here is CASTPRGDEQYF. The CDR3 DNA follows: TGTGCCAGCACCCCACGGGGGGACGAGCAGTACTTC.

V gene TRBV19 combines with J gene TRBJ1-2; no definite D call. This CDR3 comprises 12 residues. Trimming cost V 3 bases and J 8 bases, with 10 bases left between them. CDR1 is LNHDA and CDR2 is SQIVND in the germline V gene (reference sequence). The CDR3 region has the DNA TGTGCCAGTAGTATTCGGTGGGAAGGCTACACCTTC. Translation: CASSIRWEGYTF.

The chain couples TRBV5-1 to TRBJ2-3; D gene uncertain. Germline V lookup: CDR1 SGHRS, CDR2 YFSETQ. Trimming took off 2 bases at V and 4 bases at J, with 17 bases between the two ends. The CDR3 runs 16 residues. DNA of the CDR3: TGCGCCAGCAGCTTTCCAACGGGTCACTCATCAGATACGCAGTATTTT. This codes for CASSFPTGHSSDTQYF. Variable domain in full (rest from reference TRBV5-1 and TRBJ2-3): KAGVTQTPRYLIKTRGQQVTLSCSPISGHRSVSWYQQTPGQGLQFLFEYFSETQRNKGNFPGRFSGRQFSNSRSEMNVSTLELGDSALYLCASSFPTGHSSDTQYFGPGTRLTVL.

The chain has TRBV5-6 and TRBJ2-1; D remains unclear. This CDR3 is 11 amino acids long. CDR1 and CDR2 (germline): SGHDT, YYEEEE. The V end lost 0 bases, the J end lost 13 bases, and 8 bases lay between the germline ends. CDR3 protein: CASSLDRYQFF. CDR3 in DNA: TGTGCCAGCAGCTTGGACCGATATCAGTTCTTC.

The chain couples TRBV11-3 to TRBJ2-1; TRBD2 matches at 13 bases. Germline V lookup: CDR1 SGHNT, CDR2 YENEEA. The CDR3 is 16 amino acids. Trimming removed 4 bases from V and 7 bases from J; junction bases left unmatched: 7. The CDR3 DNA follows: TGTGCCAGCAGCTCCGACGCGGGACTAGCGGGGAATGAGCAGTTCTTC. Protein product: CASSSDAGLAGNEQFF.

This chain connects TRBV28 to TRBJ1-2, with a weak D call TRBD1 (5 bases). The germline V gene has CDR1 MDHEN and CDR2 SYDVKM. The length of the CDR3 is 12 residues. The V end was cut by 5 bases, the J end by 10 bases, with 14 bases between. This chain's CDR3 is CASSGTLGDYTF. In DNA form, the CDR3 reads TGTGCCAGCAGTGGTACATTGGGGGACTACACCTTC.

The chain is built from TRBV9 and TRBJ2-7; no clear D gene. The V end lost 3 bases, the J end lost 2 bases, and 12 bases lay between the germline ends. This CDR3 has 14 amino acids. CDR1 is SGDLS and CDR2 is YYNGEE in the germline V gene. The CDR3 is CASSGNLDAYEQYF. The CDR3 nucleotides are TGTGCCAGCAGCGGCAATTTGGACGCCTACGAGCAGTACTTC.

The CDR3 protein is CASSSGGRTEAFF. The DNA for the CDR3 is TGTGCCAGCAGCTCTGGGGGGCGGACTGAAGCTTTCTTT. V usage is TRBV4-2 and J usage is TRBJ1-1, with D perhaps matching TRBD1 (6 bases). The CDR3 loop spans 13 amino acids. Germline CDR1 and CDR2: LGHNA and YNFKEQ. The V and J ends lost 5 bases and 5 bases respectively, with 12 bases between them.

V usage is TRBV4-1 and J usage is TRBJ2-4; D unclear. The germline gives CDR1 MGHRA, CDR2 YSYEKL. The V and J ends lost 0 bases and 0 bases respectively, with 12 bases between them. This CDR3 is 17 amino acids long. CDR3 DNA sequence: TGCGCCAGCAGCCAAGAGGTTCGTGGGATAGCCAAAAACATTCAGTACTTC. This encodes CASSQEVRGIAKNIQYF.

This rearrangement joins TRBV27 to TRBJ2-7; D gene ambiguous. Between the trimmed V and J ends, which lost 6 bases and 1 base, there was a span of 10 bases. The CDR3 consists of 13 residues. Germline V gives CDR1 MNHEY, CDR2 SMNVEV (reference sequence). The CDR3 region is CASRERPSYEQYF. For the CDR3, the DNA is TGTGCCAGCAGGGAAAGGCCTTCCTACGAGCAGTACTTC.

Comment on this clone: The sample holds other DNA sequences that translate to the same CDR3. The DNA of the CDR3 is TGTGCCTGGAGTGTAAGTTTAAGTTACGAGCAGTACTTC. Residues: CAWSVSLSYEQYF. J is TRBJ2-7 and V is TRBV30; D not certain. Trimming stripped 0 bases from V and 4 bases from J, with 10 bases between. This CDR3 region has 13 residues. Per the germline V gene, CDR1 is GTSNPN and CDR2 is SVGIG (reference sequence).

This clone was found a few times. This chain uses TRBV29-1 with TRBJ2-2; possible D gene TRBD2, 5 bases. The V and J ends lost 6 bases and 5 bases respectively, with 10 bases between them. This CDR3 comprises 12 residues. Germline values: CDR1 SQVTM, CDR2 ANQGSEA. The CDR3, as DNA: TGCAGCGTCTGGACTTCTACCGGGGAGCTGTTTTTT. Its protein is CSVWTSTGELFF.

The CDR3 reads CASSQGGNEQFF. CDR3 coding DNA: TGTGCCAGCAGCCAGGGGGGTAATGAGCAGTTCTTC. The gene calls are TRBV4-2 and TRBJ2-1; D possibly corresponds to TRBD2 (6 bases). Per the germline V gene, CDR1 is LGHNA and CDR2 is YNFKEQ. This CDR3 has 12 residues. Trimming left V 3 bases short and J 7 bases short, with 7 bases between.

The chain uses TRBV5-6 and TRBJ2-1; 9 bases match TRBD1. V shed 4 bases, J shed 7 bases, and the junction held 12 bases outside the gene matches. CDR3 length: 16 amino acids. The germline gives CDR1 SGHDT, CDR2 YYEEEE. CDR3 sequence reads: CASSPDPTGGGNEQFF. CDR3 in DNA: TGTGCCAGCAGCCCTGATCCGACAGGGGGTGGGAATGAGCAGTTCTTC. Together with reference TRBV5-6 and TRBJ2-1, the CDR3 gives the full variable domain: DAGVTQSPTHLIKTRGQQVTLRCSPKSGHDTVSWYQQALGQGPQFIFQYYEEEERQRGNFPDRFSGHQFPNYSSELNVNALLLGDSALYLCASSPDPTGGGNEQFFGPGTRLTVL.

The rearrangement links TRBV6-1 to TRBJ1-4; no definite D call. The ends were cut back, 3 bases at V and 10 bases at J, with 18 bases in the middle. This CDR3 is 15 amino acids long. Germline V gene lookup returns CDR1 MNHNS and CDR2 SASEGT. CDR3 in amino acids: CASSDRPDRAGKLFF. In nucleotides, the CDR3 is TGTGCCAGCAGTGATAGACCGGACCGTGCGGGAAAACTGTTTTTT.

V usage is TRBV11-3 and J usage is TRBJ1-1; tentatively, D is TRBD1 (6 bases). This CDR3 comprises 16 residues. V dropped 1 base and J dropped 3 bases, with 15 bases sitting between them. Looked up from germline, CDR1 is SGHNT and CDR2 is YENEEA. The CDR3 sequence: CASSLVDGGAHTEAFF. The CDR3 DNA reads TGTGCCAGCAGCTTAGTAGATGGGGGCGCGCACACTGAAGCTTTCTTT.

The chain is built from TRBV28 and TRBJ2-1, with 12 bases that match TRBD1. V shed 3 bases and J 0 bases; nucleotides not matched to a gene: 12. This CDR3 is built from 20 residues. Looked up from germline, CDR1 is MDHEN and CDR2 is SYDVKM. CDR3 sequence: CASSFETRDRGLSSYNEQFF. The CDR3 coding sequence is TGTGCCAGCAGTTTCGAGACCCGGGACAGGGGGCTGAGCTCCTACAATGAGCAGTTCTTC.

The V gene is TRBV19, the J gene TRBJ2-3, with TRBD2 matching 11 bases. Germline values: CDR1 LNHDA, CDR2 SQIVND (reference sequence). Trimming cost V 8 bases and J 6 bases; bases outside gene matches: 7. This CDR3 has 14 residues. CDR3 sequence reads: CASGIAGGLDTQYF. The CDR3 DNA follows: TGTGCCAGTGGAATAGCGGGGGGGCTGGATACGCAGTATTTT. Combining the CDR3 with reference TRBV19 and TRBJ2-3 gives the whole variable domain DGGITQSPKYLFRKEGQNVTLSCEQNLNHDAMYWYRQDPGQGLRLIYYSQIVNDFQKGDIAEGYSVSREKKESFPLTVTSAQKNPTAFYLCASGIAGGLDTQYFGPGTRLTVL.